Each of the 21 T cell receptor beta chains below was sequenced from the same sample in a study of blood T cell repertoires in COVID-19. Clones were sequenced by immunoSEQ multiplex PCR, and TCRdb holds only the in-frame ones, with some missing. There are 50,000 to 70,000 clones in the sample; about nine tenths occur only once, and over 8% lies in the top ten. Sequencing input: peripheral blood. These receptors all come from an elderly woman with active COVID-19.

The V and J genes are TRBV5-1 and TRBJ1-1, with D maybe TRBD1 (5 bases). There are 18 residues in the CDR3. Deletions cut 0 bases from V and 1 base from J, with 19 bases between. Germline V CDR1 and CDR2: SGHRS, YFSETQ. The CDR3 loop is CASSLGRAGFAENTEAFF. CDR3 in DNA: TGCGCCAGCAGCTTGGGCCGAGCAGGGTTTGCGGAGAACACTGAAGCTTTCTTT.

V and J are TRBV6-5 and TRBJ1-5, with 9 bases aligning to TRBD1. V lost 5 bases to trimming and J lost 8 bases; unmatched junction nucleotides: 10. The CDR3 is 15 residues long. Germline V gene data show CDR1 as MNHEY and CDR2 as SVGAGI. CDR3 DNA sequence: TGTGCCAGCAGTCCTACAGGGGGCGCGAAAAAGCCCCAGCATTTT. It codes for CASSPTGGAKKPQHF.

This clone was counted a single time. The V call is TRBV5-1, the J call TRBJ2-7, with a weak D call TRBD1 (5 bases). The CDR3 is made up of 13 amino acids. Germline V gene sequence: CDR1 SGHRS, CDR2 YFSETQ. The V and J ends lost 8 bases and 2 bases respectively, with 14 bases between them. The CDR3 sequence: CASRAQGTYEQYF. CDR3 nucleotide sequence: TGCGCCAGTCGAGCGCAGGGAACCTACGAGCAGTACTTC.

The rearrangement joins TRBV5-1 to TRBJ2-7, with D possibly TRBD1 on 5 matching bases. The germline gives CDR1 SGHRS, CDR2 YFSETQ. The V end lost 0 bases, the J end lost 2 bases, and 9 bases lay between the germline ends. This CDR3 is 14 amino acids long. This CDR3 is CASSLAFRAYEQYF. The CDR3 bases are TGCGCCAGCAGCTTGGCCTTCAGGGCCTACGAGCAGTACTTC. Based on the CDR3 plus reference TRBV5-1 and TRBJ2-7, the full variable domain is KAGVTQTPRYLIKTRGQQVTLSCSPISGHRSVSWYQQTPGQGLQFLFEYFSETQRNKGNFPGRFSGRQFSNSRSEMNVSTLELGDSALYLCASSLAFRAYEQYFGPGTRLTVT.

The rearrangement joins TRBV2 to TRBJ2-1, with 11 positions matching TRBD2. This CDR3 is 19 amino acids long. With V trimmed by 2 bases and J by 5 bases, 14 bases remained unmatched. Germline values: CDR1 SNHLY, CDR2 FYNNEI. CDR3 in DNA: TGTGCCAGCAGTGAAAGGCTAGCGGGAGGCCGGGGGGGAAACAATGAGCAGTTCTTC. Translation: CASSERLAGGRGGNNEQFF.

The chain couples TRBV7-2 to TRBJ1-4, with D perhaps matching TRBD1 (6 bases). This CDR3 spans 15 amino acids. V dropped 1 base and J dropped 5 bases, with 11 bases sitting between them. CDR1 is SGHTA, CDR2 FQGNSA, per germline. CDR3 nucleotides: TGTGCCAGCAGCTTAGATGCAGGGGAGAATGAAAAACTGTTTTTT. Translating it yields CASSLDAGENEKLFF.

The gene calls are TRBV27 and TRBJ2-2; 12 nucleotides agree with TRBD1. The germline V gene encodes CDR1 MNHEY and CDR2 SMNVEV (reference sequence). V was pared by 2 bases and J by 3 bases, with 4 bases of the junction left unmatched. The CDR3 runs 17 residues. The CDR3 DNA is TGTGCCAGCAGTTTAAGGGGACAGGGGGCCGACACCGGGGAGCTGTTTTTT. Translation gives CASSLRGQGADTGELFF.

The rearrangement joins TRBV3-1 (or the pseudogene TRBV3-2) to TRBJ2-3; TRBD2 matches 11 bases. The length of the CDR3 is 19 residues. Germline V CDR1 and CDR2: LGHDT, YNNKEL (reference sequence). V gave up 0 bases and J gave up 2 bases; unmatched junction bases: 10. The DNA for the CDR3 is TGTGCCAGCAGCCAAGATACCCGTCGACTAGCGGGGACCACAGATACGCAGTATTTT. Translating gives CASSQDTRRLAGTTDTQYF.

This chain joins TRBV3-1 (or the pseudogene TRBV3-2) and TRBJ1-6; D is undetermined. This CDR3 comprises 15 residues. Germline V CDR1 and CDR2: LGHDT, YNNKEL (reference sequence). V was clipped by 6 bases and J by 7 bases, with 16 bases between them. CDR3 nucleotides: TGTGCCAGCAGGGACCGGGGAGGCTTCAATTCACCCCTCCACTTT. Amino acid sequence: CASRDRGGFNSPLHF.

The chain joins TRBV30 to TRBJ1-1, with D maybe TRBD1 (5 bases). V lost 4 bases and J lost 5, with 14 bases in between. The CDR3 extends over 13 amino acids. Germline V lookup: CDR1 GTSNPN, CDR2 SVGIG (reference sequence). CDR3 residues: CAWTELGGTEAFF. CDR3 sequence (DNA): TGTGCCTGGACCGAACTGGGGGGTACTGAAGCTTTCTTT.

The gene calls are TRBV24-1 and TRBJ2-2; 12 bases map to TRBD2. CDR3 size: 17 residues. V gave up 3 bases and J gave up 8 bases; unmatched junction bases: 9. Germline V gene lookup returns CDR1 KGHDR and CDR2 SFDVKD. The CDR3 bases are TGTGCCACCAGTGATGGGGGACTAGCGGGCCGCGGAGGGGAGCTGTTTTTT. As protein: CATSDGGLAGRGGELFF.

The chain joins TRBV10-1 to TRBJ2-7, with 14 bases matching TRBD2. Germline V gives CDR1 WNHNN, CDR2 SYGVQD (reference sequence). This CDR3 has 15 amino acids. V shed 7 bases, J shed 5 bases, and the junction held 7 bases outside the gene matches. The CDR3 here is CASIGTSGSSDEQYF. CDR3 in DNA: TGCGCCAGCATTGGGACTAGCGGGAGTTCTGACGAGCAGTACTTC.

J is TRBJ1-5 and V is TRBV9; D is ambiguous. The ends were cut back, 0 bases at V and 5 bases at J, with 12 bases in the middle. CDR1 and CDR2 (germline): SGDLS, YYNGEE. CDR3 length: 15 residues. As DNA, the CDR3 is TGTGCCAGCAGCGTAGGGGCCACCATACATCAGCCCCAGCATTTT. It is translated as CASSVGATIHQPQHF.

This sequence joins TRBV3-1 (or the pseudogene TRBV3-2) and TRBJ2-1, with D uncertain. CDR1 is LGHDT, CDR2 YNNKEL, per germline (reference sequence). V was pared by 4 bases and J by 6 bases, with 7 bases between. CDR3 length: 12 residues. The CDR3 region has the DNA TGTGCCAGCAGCCTTCGCGGCAATGAGCAGTTCTTC. Amino acid sequence: CASSLRGNEQFF.

V is TRBV5-1 and J is TRBJ2-2; 8 nucleotides match TRBD1. Per germline, CDR1 SGHRS and CDR2 YFSETQ. Unmatched junction bases numbered 8, after V lost 3 bases and J lost 7 bases. CDR3 length: 15 amino acids. CDR3 residues: CASSYRWGQDGELFF. DNA for the CDR3: TGCGCCAGCAGCTACCGCTGGGGACAGGACGGGGAGCTGTTTTTT.

As to this clone: Germline is not matched at one junction end, which may reflect a read error. The rearrangement joins TRBV6-6 to TRBJ2-2; TRBD1 agrees at 10 bases. The CDR3 runs to 14 residues. In germline, CDR1 is MNHNY, CDR2 SVGAGI (reference sequence). The CDR3 bases are TGTGCCGCCCGACAGGGGGCGAACGCCGGGGAGCTGTTTTTT. Translating it yields CAARQGANAGELFF.

The chain recombines TRBV28 with TRBJ2-7; TRBD1 is a possible D gene (6 bases). CDR1 and CDR2 (germline): MDHEN, SYDVKM. Trimming pared 5 bases from V and 2 bases from J, leaving 13 bases between. The CDR3 extends over 14 amino acids. This CDR3 is CASSPRQVTYEQYF. Here the CDR3 DNA reads TGTGCCAGCAGTCCCCGACAGGTTACCTACGAGCAGTACTTC. Combining the CDR3 with reference TRBV28 and TRBJ2-7 gives the whole variable domain DVKVTQSSRYLVKRTGEKVFLECVQDMDHENMFWYRQDPGLGLRLIYFSYDVKMKEKGDIPEGYSVSREKKERFSLILESASTNQTSMYLCASSPRQVTYEQYFGPGTRLTVT.

This rearrangement joins TRBV5-1 to TRBJ1-1; maybe TRBD1 (6 bases). The CDR3 length is 17 residues. V was cut by 1 base and J by 3 bases, with 19 bases left in between. CDR1 and CDR2 from the germline V gene are SGHRS and YFSETQ. The CDR3 loop reads CASSLSPRGRGDTEAFF. CDR3 DNA sequence: TGCGCCAGCAGCTTGTCCCCCAGGGGCCGAGGGGACACTGAAGCTTTCTTT.

This chain links TRBV7-2 with TRBJ1-5; TRBD1 matches at 9 bases. Germline values: CDR1 SGHTA, CDR2 FQGNSA. The CDR3 is 16 residues long. Trimming cost V 6 bases and J 7 bases; bases outside gene matches: 13. CDR3 coding DNA: TGTGCCAGCAGTCTCGCAGGGACAGGGAATGGACAGCCCCAGCATTTT. Translation: CASSLAGTGNGQPQHF.

The chain links TRBV2 to TRBJ2-3; TRBD2 matches 11 bases. V was clipped by 2 bases and J by 5 bases; unmatched bases: 6. The CDR3 has 16 amino acids. Germline lookup yields CDR1 SNHLY and CDR2 FYNNEI. This CDR3 reads CASSEPTSGTGDTQYF. CDR3 bases: TGTGCCAGCAGTGAACCGACTAGCGGGACGGGAGATACGCAGTATTTT.

This chain uses TRBV7-2 with TRBJ2-5, with 12 nucleotides matching TRBD2. The CDR3 is 16 amino acids. V lost 5 bases to trimming and J lost 4 bases; unmatched junction nucleotides: 8. Germline V CDR1 and CDR2: SGHTA, FQGNSA. CDR3 DNA: TGTGCCAGCAGCCTAATGACTAGCGGGAGTGCAGAGACCCAGTACTTC. Its translation: CASSLMTSGSAETQYF.